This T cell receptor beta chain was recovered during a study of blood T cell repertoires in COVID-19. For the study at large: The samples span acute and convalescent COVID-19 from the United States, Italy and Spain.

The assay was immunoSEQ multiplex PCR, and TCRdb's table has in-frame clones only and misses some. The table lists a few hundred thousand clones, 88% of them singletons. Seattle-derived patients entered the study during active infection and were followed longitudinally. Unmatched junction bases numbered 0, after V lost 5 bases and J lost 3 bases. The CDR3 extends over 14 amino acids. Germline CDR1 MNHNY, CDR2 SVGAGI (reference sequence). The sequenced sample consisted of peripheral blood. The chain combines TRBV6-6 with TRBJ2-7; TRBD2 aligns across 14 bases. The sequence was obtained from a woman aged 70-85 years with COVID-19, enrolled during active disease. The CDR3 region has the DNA TGTGCCAGCAGTGGGACTAGCGGGAGCTACGAGCAGTACTTC. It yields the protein CASSGTSGSYEQYF.